This T cell receptor beta chain was found in a study of T cells after yellow fever vaccination. On this clonotype itself: The antigen is unknown.

TCRdb called the 5' RACE reads again in MiXCR, with one record for every CDR3 protein. Among 450,000 to 600,000 distinct CDR3 sequences listed, approximately 13% were seen once. The CDR3 length is 14 residues. The germline V gene encodes CDR1 ENHRY and CDR2 SYGVKD. Trimming pared 4 bases from V and 5 bases from J, leaving 11 bases between. General study results and limits: After the booster, roughly 96% of CD4 and about 90% of CD8 primary-response clones were re-detected. Clonotypes found in both CD4 and CD8 compartments made up a small share. Abundant bulk-population clonotypes could contaminate the FACS-sorted repertoires.

The specimen comprised PBMCs, sampled on the day of the yellow fever booster vaccination. This sequence was found in a young man who received the YFV17D yellow fever vaccine. V and J are TRBV10-3 and TRBJ2-2, with TRBD2 as a possible D gene (6 bases). Written as DNA, the CDR3 is TGTGCCATCAGTGCCAGGGAGGAGACCGGGGAGCTGTTTTTT. It is translated as CAISAREETGELFF.